The T cell receptor (beta chain) under discussion was sequenced for a study of cytomegalovirus exposure and HLA in healthy donors. Overall study context: There were over 350 genotyped donors. Of these, 75% to 90% fell in the genetic ancestry cluster associated with self-reported Caucasian donors.

Primers included in the PCR were 60 Vbeta and 13 Jbeta primers. Here immunoSEQ multiplex PCR was the method, and the copy in TCRdb shows in-frame clones only, minus some. This table holds about 110,000 clones, about 90% found once. Trimming removed 3 bases from V and 1 base from J; junction bases left unmatched: 5. Germline V CDR1 and CDR2: SGHTA, FQGNSA. The CDR3 extends over 15 amino acids. The sample comprised PBMCs. The chain carries TRBV7-2 and TRBJ1-1; 7 bases agree with TRBD1. This clonotype was obtained from a man between 35 and 55 years old in good health and CMV-seronegative. CDR3 sequence reads: CASSFLSGGNTEAFF. The CDR3 coding sequence is TGTGCCAGCAGCTTTTTGTCAGGGGGGAACACTGAAGCTTTCTTT.